This is a list of T cell receptor beta chains from one sample in a study of blood T cell repertoires in COVID-19. Profiled with immunoSEQ multiplex PCR; TCRdb holds only in-frame clones, not every one. The data show some 110,000 clones, around 80% seen once. The material sequenced was peripheral blood. These receptors were obtained from a woman aged 55-69 years with acute or convalescent COVID-19. Both conserved end residues are trimmed from each CDR3. Each record gives: J gene, V gene, D gene, CDR3 protein. A D gene is named only where the DNA matches it firmly.

>TRBJ2-3|TRBV3-1/TRBV3-2|TRBD2
ASTTGGKGTDTQY
>TRBJ2-5|TRBV5-1|-
ASSLERGHETQY
>TRBJ2-1|TRBV24-1|TRBD1
ASSDSTGDHNEQF
>TRBJ2-7|TRBV10-3|TRBD1
AITDRGSYEQY
>TRBJ2-1|TRBV3-1/TRBV3-2|-
ASSQMVNREQF
>TRBJ2-3|TRBV6-6|-
ASRPGGSTDTQY
>TRBJ2-2|TRBV10-2|TRBD2
ASTVTSGRANTGELF
>TRBJ1-5|TRBV6-2/TRBV6-3|TRBD1
ASSSQGKGNQPQH
>TRBJ1-2|TRBV29-1|TRBD1
SVEVTGGIGYT
>TRBJ1-1|TRBV6-5|-
ASRPGHAEAF
>TRBJ1-2|TRBV3-1/TRBV3-2|TRBD1
ASSQYGQGNYGYT
>TRBJ2-3|TRBV18|-
ASSPAGGSTDTQY
>TRBJ1-2|TRBV7-9|TRBD1
ASSPRDSYGYT
>TRBJ1-5|TRBV2|TRBD1
ASLGGTGGMGNQPQH
>TRBJ1-5|TRBV5-1|TRBD1
ASSPNTGDQPQH
>TRBJ1-1|TRBV28|TRBD1
ASIHRGRNTEAF
>TRBJ1-1|TRBV7-3|TRBD1
ASSLDARGATEAF
>TRBJ1-4|TRBV24-1|TRBD1
ATKRTGAIFCREKLF
>TRBJ2-2|TRBV5-1|TRBD1
ASSSGTGRTGELF
>TRBJ2-2|TRBV10-1|TRBD2
ASTSGNTGELF
>TRBJ1-5|TRBV2|TRBD1
ASSERGPGTGFQPQH
>TRBJ2-1|TRBV19|-
ASSTASQYNEQF
>TRBJ2-7|TRBV7-9|TRBD1
ASRGDRGTYEQY
>TRBJ1-5|TRBV28|-
ASSFYARGRPQH
>TRBJ2-1|TRBV2|-
ASSPIGQYLEQF
>TRBJ2-1|TRBV11-2|-
ASSLDQGYNEQF
>TRBJ1-6|TRBV6-5|-
ASRQFSDSPLH
>TRBJ2-1|TRBV5-1|-
ASSLVAGTYNEQF
>TRBJ1-3|TRBV5-1|-
ASSLEIGAPAGNTIY
>TRBJ2-1|TRBV2|TRBD2
ASIGGAGRGNNEQF
>TRBJ1-2|TRBV6-4|-
ASSPGLTNYGYT
>TRBJ2-5|TRBV7-2|TRBD2
ASSLAPQRGRETQY
>TRBJ2-7|TRBV2|TRBD2
ASSESSGGLYEQY
>TRBJ2-3|TRBV5-1|-
ASNGVGSTDTQY
>TRBJ2-3|TRBV7-9|TRBD2
ASSPGLAADTQY
>TRBJ1-2|TRBV3-1/TRBV3-2|-
ASSQGFRDGYT
>TRBJ1-1|TRBV11-2|TRBD1
ASSLSGQGVSAF
>TRBJ2-7|TRBV10-3|TRBD1
AISGDRGRYEQY
>TRBJ2-5|TRBV3-1/TRBV3-2|TRBD1
ASSQWGQEETQY
>TRBJ2-5|TRBV7-2|TRBD2
ASSLAFAGGTQETQY
>TRBJ1-1|TRBV2|-
ASKGGWGTRTEAF
>TRBJ1-1|TRBV16|TRBD1
ASSHSGTGGTEAF
>TRBJ1-2|TRBV21-1|-
ASSKAGDGYT
>TRBJ1-2|TRBV4-1|TRBD1
ASSLRRGPEGYT
>TRBJ1-1|TRBV7-2|-
ASSLSSGGRGPAF
>TRBJ1-5|TRBV6-6|-
ASSYSTPYSNQPQH
>TRBJ2-1|TRBV5-1|TRBD2
ASSPTGTSGIAEQF
>TRBJ2-2|TRBV9|TRBD2
ASSIGLVGPGELF
>TRBJ1-4|TRBV28|-
ASSLSATNEKLF
>TRBJ2-7|TRBV7-2|TRBD2
ASSFSGGTYEQY
>TRBJ1-5|TRBV7-3|-
ASSQQGGGQPQH
>TRBJ2-1|TRBV7-9|TRBD1
ASRAGTGVGEQF
>TRBJ1-5|TRBV5-4|-
ASSLGGGDQPQH
>TRBJ1-5|TRBV6-5|-
ASSSGRGNQPQH
>TRBJ2-7|TRBV5-1|-
ASSPESGISYEQY